This is a list of T cell receptor beta chains from one sample in a study of shared clonotypes between healthy human individuals. The data were produced by immunoSEQ multiplex PCR, yet TCRdb's version contains in-frame clones alone and is incomplete. This sample yields approximately 500,000 clones, of which roughly 78% are seen a single time; 13% belongs to the top ten. Sequencing was carried out using PBMCs. The receptors were gathered from a woman between 40 and 55 years old in good health. Some clones in this sample may be carry-over from other donors' samples. CDR3s include the opening cysteine and the closing phenylalanine or tryptophan. D genes are given only for firm matches. The size entry is marked missing in some rows and otherwise reads once, few, many or a size class.

>few|TRBD1|TRBV28|TRBJ1-1
TGTGCCAGCAGTTTAACGACAGGGACCACTGAAGCTTTCTTT
CASSLTTGTTEAFF
>-|TRBD1|TRBV15|TRBJ1-5
TGTGCCACCAGCAGAGTCGCAGGGGGAGGCCAGCCCCAGCATTTT
CATSRVAGGGQPQHF
>-|TRBD1|TRBV7-2|TRBJ1-2
TGTGCCAGCAGCCGACCCGGGACAGACTCTGGCTACACCTTC
CASSRPGTDSGYTF
>-|-|TRBV27|TRBJ2-7
TGTGCCAGCAGTTTAACCAGGCCGGGGGAGCAGTACTTC
CASSLTRPGEQYF
>-|TRBD1|TRBV29-1|TRBJ2-1
TGCAGCGAAACCGGGACAGGGGAAAATGAGCAGTTCTTC
CSETGTGENEQFF
>-|-|TRBV6-5|TRBJ2-5
TGTGCCAGCAGTTACGGGGGCCCACAAGAGACCCAGTACTTC
CASSYGGPQETQYF
>-|-|TRBV7-2|TRBJ1-1
TGTGCCAGCAGTCTCAGGGCCGGGGACACTGAAGCTTTCTTT
CASSLRAGDTEAFF
>-|-|TRBV2|TRBJ2-5
TGTGCCAGCAGTGAGATTTGGGATGAAGAGACCCAGTACTTC
CASSEIWDEETQYF
>-|-|TRBV7-9|TRBJ2-5
TGTGCCAGCAGTTATATGGACAGTAAGCAAGAGACCCGGTACTTC
CASSYMDSKQETRYF
>-|-|TRBV7-3|TRBJ2-5
TGTGCCAGCAGCCCCGGCTCGAAAGAGACCCAGTACTTC
CASSPGSKETQYF
>-|-|TRBV28|TRBJ1-1
TGTGCCAGCAGTTCCCATGGGGGGGGCGTAACTGAAGCTTTCTTT
CASSSHGGGVTEAFF
>-|TRBD2|TRBV9|TRBJ2-5
TGTGCCAGCAGCCCTACGAGCGGGAGGGCCGGGGAGACCCAGTACTTC
CASSPTSGRAGETQYF
>-|TRBD1|TRBV29-1|TRBJ2-2
TGCAGCGTTAACAGGGGGACTGCCGGGGAGCTGTTTTTT
CSVNRGTAGELFF
>once|TRBD1|TRBV2|TRBJ2-2
TGTGCCAGCAGTGACGGGACAGGGTACACCGGGGAGCTGTTTTTT
CASSDGTGYTGELFF
>-|TRBD2|TRBV29-1|TRBJ2-5
TGCAGCGTTGGGATGGAGGGCGGGAGGGGACGAGCCCAGTACTTC
CSVGMEGGRGRAQYF
>-|TRBD2|TRBV4-2|TRBJ2-1
TGTGCCAGCAGCCAAGAACTAGCGGGAAGTAACAATGAGCAGTTCTTC
CASSQELAGSNNEQFF
>-|-|TRBV2|TRBJ1-4
TGTGCCAGCAGTGAGTCCGGGGCGCGAACTAATGAAAAACTGTTTTTT
CASSESGARTNEKLFF
>-|-|TRBV28|TRBJ2-3
TGTGCCAGCCATAGGCCCCAGGGCCGGCCCGGGAGCACAGATACGCAGTATTTT
CASHRPQGRPGSTDTQYF
>once|-|TRBV28|TRBJ1-1
TGTGCCAGCAGTCCCCGAGGGGTACTTAAGAACACTGAAGCTTTCTTT
CASSPRGVLKNTEAFF
>many|TRBD1|TRBV12-5|TRBJ1-2
TGTGCTAGGAAACTCAGGGGGCGGGCTAACTATGGCTACACCTTC
CARKLRGRANYGYTF
>many|-|TRBV13|TRBJ2-7
TGTGCCAGCAGCTGGCGGCAGGGGCGTATGGGCGAGCAGTACTTC
CASSWRQGRMGEQYF
>-|TRBD1|TRBV29-1|TRBJ2-4
TGCAGCGTTGGGGACAGGGTTGCCAAAAACATTCAGTACTTC
CSVGDRVAKNIQYF
>-|TRBD2|TRBV6-5|TRBJ2-1
TGTGCCAGCAGTTCGTGGGGAGGGTCCTACAATGAGCAGTTCTTC
CASSSWGGSYNEQFF
>-|TRBD1|TRBV5-1|TRBJ2-3
TGCGCCAGCAGCTCCGGTGGGGGACAGGGCACAGATACGCAGTATTTT
CASSSGGGQGTDTQYF
>-|-|TRBV5-5|TRBJ1-1
TGTGCCAGCAGCCGGGTCTTGAACACTGAAGCTTTCTTT
CASSRVLNTEAFF
>-|-|TRBV30|TRBJ1-5
TGTGCCTGGGGGTATGGGGGGTCAATTCAGCCCCAGCATTTT
CAWGYGGSIQPQHF
>-|TRBD1|TRBV6-5|TRBJ1-2
TGTGCCAGCTCGGTTAGACAGGGGACGGCCTATGGCTACACCTTC
CASSVRQGTAYGYTF
>-|TRBD2|TRBV30|TRBJ2-1
TGTGCCTGGACGGGGGGGGGACCCGGGACACTCTCCTACAATGAGCAGTTCTTC
CAWTGGGPGTLSYNEQFF
>few|-|TRBV2|TRBJ1-1
TGTGCCAGCGTCGGACCTCTATCGAACACTGAAGCTTTCTTT
CASVGPLSNTEAFF
>-|-|TRBV18|TRBJ1-4
TGTGCCAGCTCACTAACCTTGACAGTCCAGGGGATCGCTAATGAAAAACTGTTTTTT
CASSLTLTVQGIANEKLFF
>-|-|TRBV6-1|TRBJ2-5
TGTGCCAGCAGTGACCTCCTTGGGGAGACCCAGTACTTC
CASSDLLGETQYF
>-|-|TRBV27|TRBJ2-7
TGTGCCAGCAAGTTGGGCTACGAGCAGTACTTC
CASKLGYEQYF
>once|TRBD2|TRBV27|TRBJ2-1
TGTGCCAGCAGTATACTTAGCGGGAGAAGTTCTAGGTCCTACAATGAGCAGTTCTTC
CASSILSGRSSRSYNEQFF
>-|TRBD1|TRBV19|TRBJ1-2
TGTGCCAGTAGTCCCCCCTTAGGGACAGGGTCCGGCTACACCTTC
CASSPPLGTGSGYTF
>-|TRBD1|TRBV19|TRBJ2-7
TGTGCCAGTAGTCGACAGGGGCATACCACCTACGAGCAGTACTTC
CASSRQGHTTYEQYF
>-|-|TRBV6-5|TRBJ2-3
TGTGCCAGCAGTGGGGGTCGCACAGATACGCAGTATTTT
CASSGGRTDTQYF
>-|TRBD2|TRBV29-1|TRBJ2-1
TGCAGTGTGGCGGGAGGGCCAGGGTTGGATGAGCAGTTCTTC
CSVAGGPGLDEQFF
>-|TRBD1|TRBV5-5|TRBJ1-4
TGTGCCAGCGGATGGACAGGGAAGGGTGAAAAACTGTTTTTT
CASGWTGKGEKLFF
>-|TRBD2|TRBV10-1|TRBJ2-4
TGCGCCAGCAGTGAGTCGAGTGGGACTAGCGGGAGGCGGGACATTCAGTACTTC
CASSESSGTSGRRDIQYF
>-|-|TRBV7-8|TRBJ2-2
TGTGCCAGCAGCTTAATGCGGGTGGCGGTCACCGGGGAGCTGTTTTTT
CASSLMRVAVTGELFF
>-|-|TRBV27|TRBJ1-1
TGTGCCAGCAGTTTATACGGGACCGATGAAAAAGCTTTCTTT
CASSLYGTDEKAFF
>-|-|TRBV6-1|TRBJ1-2
TGTGCCAGCAGTGAAGCAGGAGGACTTGGCGGCTACACCTTC
CASSEAGGLGGYTF